This T cell receptor (beta chain) was found in a study of graft-versus-host responses after intestinal transplantation. General study points: Early post-transplant HvG declines were associated with peak circulating GvH clone levels.

The CDR3 has 12 residues. Germline assignment: CDR1 SNHLY and CDR2 FYNNEI. This clone is a singleton in its sample. The antigen is undetermined. Generated by immunoSEQ multiplex PCR, the TCRdb table keeps only in-frame clones and is missing some. The data contain approximately 100,000 clones, under 90% of them singletons. The sequence derives from a human donor who received an intestinal transplant. Sequencing used unstimulated CD4+ T cells sorted from spleen or lymph node cells, obtained before intestinal transplant. This chain uses TRBV2 with TRBJ2-7; 9 bases map to TRBD1. CDR3 sequence reads: CASSEVAGTGKV. Written as DNA, the CDR3 is TGTGCCAGCAGTGAAGTAGCAGGGACAGGGAAGGTC.